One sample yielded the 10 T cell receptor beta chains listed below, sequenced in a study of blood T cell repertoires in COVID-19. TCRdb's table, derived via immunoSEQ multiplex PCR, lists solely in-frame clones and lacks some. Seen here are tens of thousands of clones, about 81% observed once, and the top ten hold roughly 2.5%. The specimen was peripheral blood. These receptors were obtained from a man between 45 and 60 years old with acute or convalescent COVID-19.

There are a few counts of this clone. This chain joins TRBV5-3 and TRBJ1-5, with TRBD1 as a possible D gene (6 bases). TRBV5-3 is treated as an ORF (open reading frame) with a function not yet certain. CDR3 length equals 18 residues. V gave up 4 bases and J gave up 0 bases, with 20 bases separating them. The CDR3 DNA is TGTGCCAGAAGCCCGAGTGACGGAGAGGGGGATAGCAATCAGCCCCAGCATTTT. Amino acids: CARSPSDGEGDSNQPQHF.

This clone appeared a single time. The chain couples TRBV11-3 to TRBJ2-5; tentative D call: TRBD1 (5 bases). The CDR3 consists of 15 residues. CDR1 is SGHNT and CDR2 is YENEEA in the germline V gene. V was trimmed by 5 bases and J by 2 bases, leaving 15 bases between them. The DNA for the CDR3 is TGTGCCAGCAGCCCAGACAGACAGCCGCAAGAGACCCAGTACTTC. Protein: CASSPDRQPQETQYF.

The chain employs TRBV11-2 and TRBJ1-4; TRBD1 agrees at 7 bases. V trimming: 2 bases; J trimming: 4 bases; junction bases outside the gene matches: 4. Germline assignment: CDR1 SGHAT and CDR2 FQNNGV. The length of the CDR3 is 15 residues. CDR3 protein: CASSLSGTVNEKLFF. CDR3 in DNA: TGTGCCAGCAGCTTAAGTGGGACAGTTAATGAAAAACTGTTTTTT.

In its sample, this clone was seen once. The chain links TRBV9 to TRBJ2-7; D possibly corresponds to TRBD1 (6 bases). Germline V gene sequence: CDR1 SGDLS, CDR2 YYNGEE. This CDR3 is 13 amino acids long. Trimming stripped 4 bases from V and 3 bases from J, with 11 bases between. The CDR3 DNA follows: TGTGCCAGCAGCCCCGGGGACATCTACGAGCAGTACTTC. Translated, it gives CASSPGDIYEQYF.

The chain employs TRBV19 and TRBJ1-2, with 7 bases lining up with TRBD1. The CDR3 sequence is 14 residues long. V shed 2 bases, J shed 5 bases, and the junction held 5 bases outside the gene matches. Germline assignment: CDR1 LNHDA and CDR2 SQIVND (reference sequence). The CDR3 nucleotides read TGTGCCAGTAGTATATTCTCAGGGGGATATGGCTACACCTTC. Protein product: CASSIFSGGYGYTF.

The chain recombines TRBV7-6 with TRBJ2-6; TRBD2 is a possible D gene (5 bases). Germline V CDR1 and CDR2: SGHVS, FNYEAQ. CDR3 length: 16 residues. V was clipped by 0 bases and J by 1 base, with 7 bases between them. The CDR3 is CASSLATGSGANVLTF. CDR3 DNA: TGTGCCAGCAGCTTAGCAACGGGATCTGGGGCCAACGTCCTGACTTTC.

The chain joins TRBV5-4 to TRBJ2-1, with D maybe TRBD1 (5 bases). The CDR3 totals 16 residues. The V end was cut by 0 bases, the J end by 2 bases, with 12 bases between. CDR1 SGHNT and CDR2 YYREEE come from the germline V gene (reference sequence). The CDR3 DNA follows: TGTGCCAGCAGCTTGGCCGGCAGGGTAGCCTACAATGAGCAGTTCTTC. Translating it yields CASSLAGRVAYNEQFF. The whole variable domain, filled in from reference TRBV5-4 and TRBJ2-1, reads ETGVTQSPTHLIKTRGQQVTLRCSSQSGHNTVSWYQQALGQGPQFIFQYYREEENGRGNFPPRFSGLQFPNYSSELNVNALELDDSALYLCASSLAGRVAYNEQFFGPGTRLTVL.

The CDR3 DNA reads TGTGCCAGCAGCTTAAAATCCCGCCAACAACTAGCGGAAAAGACCTACGAGCAGTACTTC. Translation gives CASSLKSRQQLAEKTYEQYF. The J gene is TRBJ2-7, the V gene TRBV7-3, with 8 bases matching TRBD2. Germline assignment: CDR1 SGHTA and CDR2 FQGTGA. V lost 1 base and J lost 2; bases outside the gene matches: 19. This CDR3 is built from 20 residues.

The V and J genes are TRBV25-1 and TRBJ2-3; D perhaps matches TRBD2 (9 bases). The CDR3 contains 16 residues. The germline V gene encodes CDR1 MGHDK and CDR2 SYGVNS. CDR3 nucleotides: TGTGTGCACGGACAGGGAGGCGGGAGGGCCACAGATACGCAGTATTTT. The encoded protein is CVHGQGGGRATDTQYF.

CDR3 amino acids: CASSYDRAHANTGELFF. In DNA, the CDR3 is TGTGCCAGCAGCTACGACAGGGCGCACGCGAACACCGGGGAGCTGTTTTTT. The chain recombines TRBV27 with TRBJ2-2; 7 bases align to TRBD1. Germline CDR1 reads MNHEY; CDR2 reads SMNVEV (reference sequence). The CDR3 totals 17 residues. Trimming removed 6 bases from V and 0 bases from J; junction bases left unmatched: 10.